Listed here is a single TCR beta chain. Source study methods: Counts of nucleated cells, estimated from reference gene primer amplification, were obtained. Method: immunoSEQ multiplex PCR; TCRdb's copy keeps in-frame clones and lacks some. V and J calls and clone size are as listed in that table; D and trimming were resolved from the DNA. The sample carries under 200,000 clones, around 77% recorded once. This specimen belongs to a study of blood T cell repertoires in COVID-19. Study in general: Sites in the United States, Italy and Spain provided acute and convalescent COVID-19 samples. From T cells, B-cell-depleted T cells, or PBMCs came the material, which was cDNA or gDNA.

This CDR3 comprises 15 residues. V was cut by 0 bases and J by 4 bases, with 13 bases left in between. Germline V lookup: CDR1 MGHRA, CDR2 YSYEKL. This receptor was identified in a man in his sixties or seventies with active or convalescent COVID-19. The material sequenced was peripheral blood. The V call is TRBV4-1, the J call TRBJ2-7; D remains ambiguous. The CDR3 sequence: CASSQEIAGLYEQYF. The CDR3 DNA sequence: TGCGCCAGCAGCCAAGAAATAGCTGGGTTGTACGAGCAGTACTTC.